The next 32 T cell receptor beta chains were all read from a single sample in a study of cytomegalovirus exposure and HLA in healthy donors. A multiplex PCR was run with 60 Vbeta primers and 13 Jbeta primers. Libraries were prepared by immunoSEQ multiplex PCR; TCRdb keeps only in-frame clonotypes and omits some of them. The sample gives approximately 200,000 clones, 75% to 85% of which show up once; approximately 1.5% is in the top ten. Sequencing was carried out using PBMCs. These receptors were obtained from a girl aged 5-17 years in good health and CMV-seropositive.

Many counts were recorded for this clone. J is TRBJ2-7 and V is TRBV4-3; D is possibly TRBD1 (6 bases). Trimming removed 1 base from V and 1 base from J, with 11 bases in between. Germline CDR1 and CDR2: LGHNA and YSLEER. CDR3 length: 15 residues. In nucleotides, the CDR3 is TGCGCCAGCAGCCAAGCGGCGGACAGTTCCTACGAGCAGTACTTC. Protein sequence: CASSQAADSSYEQYF.

This chain uses TRBV13 with TRBJ2-2, with 8 positions matching TRBD2. Germline assignment: CDR1 PRHDT and CDR2 FYEKMQ (reference sequence). J lost 5 bases, V lost 6 bases, and 8 bases had no gene match. This CDR3 is built from 15 residues. DNA of the CDR3: TGTGCCAGCAGACCCGGGGCGGGGGGTACCGGGGAGCTGTTTTTT. The encoded protein is CASRPGAGGTGELFF.

This clone was detected once. J is TRBJ1-5 and V is TRBV5-1; D gene unclear. Trimming took off 0 bases at V and 8 bases at J, with 15 bases between the two ends. The CDR3 spans 15 residues. Germline V gene lookup returns CDR1 SGHRS and CDR2 YFSETQ. CDR3 region: CASSLVPGLIKPQHF. In nucleotides, the CDR3 is TGCGCCAGCAGCTTGGTCCCTGGCTTAATCAAGCCCCAGCATTTT.

The rearrangement links TRBV2 to TRBJ1-1; 7 nucleotides match TRBD1. The CDR3 length is 13 residues. Germline CDR1 SNHLY, CDR2 FYNNEI. J lost 8 bases, V lost 1 base, and 4 bases had no gene match. As DNA, the CDR3 is TGTGCCAGCAGTGAAGGAGGGGGCCCGGAAGCTTTCTTT. Protein sequence: CASSEGGGPEAFF.

The V gene is TRBV4-3, the J gene TRBJ2-5; possibly TRBD1 for D (5 bases). The germline gives CDR1 LGHNA, CDR2 YSLEER. V lost 0 bases and J lost 1, with 12 bases in between. This CDR3 is 16 amino acids long. CDR3: CASSQDWGSFQETQYF. The CDR3 DNA is TGCGCCAGCAGCCAAGATTGGGGCAGTTTCCAAGAGACCCAGTACTTC.

The chain links TRBV5-4 to TRBJ2-7, with 10 nucleotides matching TRBD1. Germline-derived CDR1 and CDR2 are SGHNT and YYREEE (reference sequence). The CDR3 consists of 14 residues. Losses at the gene ends were 4 bases for V and 4 bases for J; bases not matched to a gene: 5. DNA of the CDR3: TGTGCCAGCAGCCGGGGACAGGGGAGGTACGAGCAGTACTTC. Amino acid sequence: CASSRGQGRYEQYF.

The chain links TRBV2 to TRBJ1-1; 7 bases are shared with TRBD1. Germline V CDR1 and CDR2: SNHLY, FYNNEI. The CDR3 runs 14 residues. J gave up 1 base and V 7 bases, and 6 bases lay outside the gene matches. CDR3 nucleotide sequence: TGTGCCAGCAAAACCGGGACAGAGAACACTGAAGCTTTCTTT. Encoded protein: CASKTGTENTEAFF.

The chain carries TRBV7-2 and TRBJ2-3; 7 nucleotides match TRBD2. V lost 5 bases to trimming and J lost 2 bases; unmatched junction nucleotides: 4. The V gene's germline CDR1 is SGHTA and CDR2 FQGNSA. The CDR3 has 14 residues. The CDR3 DNA sequence: TGTGCCAGCAGCGTTACTAGCGACACAGATACGCAGTATTTT. Its translation: CASSVTSDTDTQYF.

The V gene is TRBV7-2, the J gene TRBJ2-1; weak D call: TRBD2 (5 bases). Trimming stripped 1 base from V and 4 bases from J, with 11 bases between. The germline V gene has CDR1 SGHTA and CDR2 FQGNSA. The CDR3 runs to 15 residues. DNA of the CDR3: TGTGCCAGCAGCTTAGTGTGGGCGGGTTACAATGAGCAGTTCTTC. Translating gives CASSLVWAGYNEQFF.

The genes are TRBV19 and TRBJ1-1; D may be TRBD1 (6 bases). CDR1 and CDR2 from the germline V gene are LNHDA and SQIVND (reference sequence). The CDR3 is made up of 11 amino acids. V was cut by 3 bases and J by 8 bases, with 7 bases left in between. CDR3 protein: CASSIGTEAFF. The CDR3 region has the DNA TGTGCCAGTAGTATCGGGACAGAAGCTTTCTTT.

This clone was picked up one time. The chain combines TRBV6-5 with TRBJ2-7; the match to TRBD1 covers 9 bases. Germline V gene data show CDR1 as MNHEY and CDR2 as SVGAGI. This CDR3 has 15 residues. Trimming removed 5 bases from V and 3 bases from J; junction bases left unmatched: 8. This chain's CDR3 is CASSPIRTGDYEQYF. The CDR3 coding sequence is TGTGCCAGCAGTCCGATCAGGACAGGGGACTACGAGCAGTACTTC.

The V and J genes are TRBV7-6 and TRBJ1-1; D is unresolved. The V gene's germline CDR1 is SGHVS and CDR2 FNYEAQ. V was shortened by 5 bases and J by 5 bases, with 12 bases between the two germline ends. The CDR3 sequence is 13 residues long. The CDR3 coding sequence is TGTGCCAGCAGCCTGACAAGGGAGACTGAAGCTTTCTTT. Amino acids: CASSLTRETEAFF.

This chain connects TRBV6-6 to TRBJ1-5, with D unresolved. Germline V CDR1 and CDR2: MNHNY, SVGAGI (reference sequence). There are 16 residues in the CDR3. Trimming pared 0 bases from V and 1 base from J, leaving 10 bases between. The CDR3 nucleotides read TGTGCCAGCAGTTACTCGGCGGGCGGCAGCAATCAGCCCCAGCATTTT. It translates to CASSYSAGGSNQPQHF.

The chain carries TRBV6-6 and TRBJ1-2; TRBD1 aligns across 8 bases. Germline assignment: CDR1 MNHNY and CDR2 SVGAGI (reference sequence). The trim removed 5 bases at V and 0 bases at J, leaving 8 bases unmatched. This CDR3 has 16 residues. DNA of the CDR3: TGTGCCAGCAGTACACCAAACAGGGGGGCTAACTATGGCTACACCTTC. Its protein product is CASSTPNRGANYGYTF.

The chain combines TRBV18 with TRBJ2-1; 9 bases line up with TRBD1. CDR1 and CDR2 (germline): KGHSH, LQKENI. J was trimmed by 7 bases and V by 3 bases; bases with no gene match: 7. CDR3 length: 15 amino acids. CDR3 region: CASSPPGQGPNEQFF. Here the CDR3 DNA reads TGTGCCAGCTCACCTCCGGGACAGGGTCCAAATGAGCAGTTCTTC.

This clone was counted a few times. This chain joins TRBV18 and TRBJ2-7; D is unclear. Trimming left V 2 bases short and J 3 bases short, with 11 bases between. The CDR3 spans 14 residues. Germline V gene sequence: CDR1 KGHSH, CDR2 LQKENI. The CDR3 region is CASSPGRGVYEQYF. The DNA for the CDR3 is TGTGCCAGCTCACCAGGTAGAGGCGTCTACGAGCAGTACTTC.

V is TRBV7-2 and J is TRBJ1-2; TRBD1 is a possible D gene (5 bases). The V gene's germline CDR1 is SGHTA and CDR2 FQGNSA. This CDR3 contains 17 residues. V lost 5 bases and J lost 8, with 27 bases in between. Here the CDR3 reads CASSLSPTRGGSSGYTF. The CDR3 region has the DNA TGTGCCAGCAGCCTATCCCCTACAAGGGGAGGTAGTAGCGGCTACACCTTC.

The chain is built from TRBV7-2 and TRBJ1-4, with 7 bases fitting TRBD1. V was pared by 3 bases and J by 8 bases, with 9 bases of the junction left unmatched. Per germline, CDR1 SGHTA and CDR2 FQGNSA. This CDR3 spans 15 amino acids. In DNA form, the CDR3 reads TGTGCCAGCAGCTTTCGGACAGGCTCCGCCGAAAAACTGTTTTTT. It codes for CASSFRTGSAEKLFF.

The genes are TRBV6-5 and TRBJ2-5; the match to TRBD1 covers 10 bases. The DNA end is a closer match to TRBJ2-7, so the J assignment may be wrong. Germline CDR1 reads MNHEY; CDR2 reads SVGAGI. There are 14 residues in the CDR3. As DNA, the CDR3 is TGTGCCAGCAGTACCGGGACAGGGGACTACGAGCAGTACTTC. Amino acid sequence: CASSTGTGDYEQYF.

The chain links TRBV7-2 to TRBJ1-6, with D perhaps TRBD1 (6 bases). With 3 bases removed from V and 9 bases from J, the gap between germline ends came to 12 bases. Germline lookup yields CDR1 SGHTA and CDR2 FQGNSA. This CDR3 comprises 14 residues. CDR3 sequence: CASSLTGLGSPLHF. The CDR3 DNA reads as TGTGCCAGCAGCTTGACAGGTTTAGGTTCACCCCTCCACTTT. Using reference TRBV7-2 and TRBJ1-6 for the parts outside the CDR3, the full variable domain is GAGVSQSPSNKVTEKGKDVELRCDPISGHTALYWYRQSLGQGLEFLIYFQGNSAPDKSGLPSDRFSAERTGGSVSTLTIQRTQQEDSAVYLCASSLTGLGSPLHFGNGTRLTVT.

This clone has a handful of counts. The J gene is TRBJ2-3, the V gene TRBV13, with 13 bases aligning to TRBD2. The CDR3 has 20 amino acids. Germline V lookup: CDR1 PRHDT, CDR2 FYEKMQ (reference sequence). Trimming at V came to 5 bases and at J to 0 bases, leaving 14 bases not matched to a gene. CDR3 sequence: CASSLRTSGGQYSSTDTQYF. CDR3 sequence (DNA): TGTGCCAGCAGCCTCAGGACTAGCGGGGGCCAGTATTCTAGCACAGATACGCAGTATTTT.

The rearrangement uses TRBV9 and TRBJ1-3; D is unresolved. V gave up 4 bases and J gave up 0 bases, with 11 bases separating them. The CDR3 sequence is 15 residues long. Germline values: CDR1 SGDLS, CDR2 YYNGEE. The CDR3 nucleotides are TGTGCCAGCAGCCCGCGGGGAGACTCTGGAAACACCATATATTTT. The encoded protein is CASSPRGDSGNTIYF.

J is TRBJ1-2 and V is TRBV10-3; tentative D call: TRBD1 (6 bases). V was shortened by 3 bases and J by 2 bases, with 16 bases between the two germline ends. The germline V gene encodes CDR1 ENHRY and CDR2 SYGVKD. The CDR3 spans 16 residues. The CDR3 coding sequence is TGTGCCATCAGTGAAAACCCCAGGGGTGGGAACTATGGCTACACCTTC. Its translation is CAISENPRGGNYGYTF.

This chain connects TRBV4-2 to TRBJ2-7; 9 positions agree with TRBD1. Germline V gives CDR1 LGHNA, CDR2 YNFKEQ. This CDR3 spans 15 amino acids. V dropped 1 base and J dropped 2; count of bases not matched to a gene: 3. The CDR3 loop reads CASSQGGQGTYEQYF. In DNA, the CDR3 is TGTGCCAGCAGCCAAGGGGGACAGGGTACCTACGAGCAGTACTTC.

The rearrangement links TRBV9 to TRBJ1-2; unclear D gene. The length of the CDR3 is 14 residues. The ends were cut back, 2 bases at V and 4 bases at J, with 12 bases in the middle. From germline, CDR1 is SGDLS and CDR2 YYNGEE. CDR3 amino acids: CASSVPGAGYGYTF. CDR3 DNA sequence: TGTGCCAGCAGCGTCCCGGGAGCCGGCTATGGCTACACCTTC.

The V gene is TRBV11-2, the J gene TRBJ1-1; D remains ambiguous. Germline V gene data show CDR1 as SGHAT and CDR2 as FQNNGV. Trimming shortened V by 2 bases and J by 0 bases, and 7 bases separated the two germline ends. The CDR3 covers 14 residues. The CDR3 sequence: CASSLSGMNTEAFF. As DNA, the CDR3 is TGTGCCAGCAGCTTATCCGGGATGAACACTGAAGCTTTCTTT.

The V and J genes are TRBV4-3 and TRBJ1-2; 7 bases are a match to TRBD1. Germline V gives CDR1 LGHNA, CDR2 YSLEER. V was clipped by 0 bases and J by 3 bases; unmatched bases: 10. The CDR3 loop spans 17 amino acids. The CDR3 DNA reads as TGCGCCAGCAGCCAAGATTCCTACCCGGGACAGCACTATGGCTACACCTTC. Encoded protein: CASSQDSYPGQHYGYTF.

CDR3 coding DNA: TGTGCCAGCGGGCTGACGTCTGCCTACGAGCAGTACTTC. Protein product: CASGLTSAYEQYF. The chain carries TRBV7-9 and TRBJ2-7; D uncertain. The CDR3 loop spans 13 amino acids. V shed 8 bases and J shed 2 bases, with 13 bases lying between them. Germline CDR1 SEHNR, CDR2 FQNEAQ (reference sequence).

The table lists this clone with a count of one. The chain is built from TRBV19 and TRBJ2-3; TRBD2 agrees at 13 bases. The length of the CDR3 is 16 residues. V trimming: 5 bases; J trimming: 3 bases; junction bases outside the gene matches: 5. Germline V gene data show CDR1 as LNHDA and CDR2 as SQIVND (reference sequence). The CDR3 DNA reads TGTGCCAGTAGTTCCCTGACTAGCGGGGGGACAGATACGCAGTATTTT. As protein: CASSSLTSGGTDTQYF. The whole variable domain, remainder taken from reference TRBV19 and TRBJ2-3, is DGGITQSPKYLFRKEGQNVTLSCEQNLNHDAMYWYRQDPGQGLRLIYYSQIVNDFQKGDIAEGYSVSREKKESFPLTVTSAQKNPTAFYLCASSSLTSGGTDTQYFGPGTRLTVL.

The J gene is TRBJ1-1, the V gene TRBV7-9; weak D call: TRBD1 (5 bases). V lost 5 bases and J lost 5, with 18 bases in between. There are 15 residues in the CDR3. Looked up from germline, CDR1 is SEHNR and CDR2 is FQNEAQ (reference sequence). CDR3 bases: TGTGCCAGCAGCAGATTAGCGGGGCAAAGGACTGAAGCTTTCTTT. Translation: CASSRLAGQRTEAFF.

J is TRBJ1-2 and V is TRBV4-1; no clear D gene. CDR1 is MGHRA and CDR2 is YSYEKL in the germline V gene. The V end was cut by 3 bases, the J end by 4 bases, with 12 bases between. The CDR3 extends over 14 amino acids. Here the CDR3 reads CASSHTRSGYGYTF. In DNA, the CDR3 is TGCGCCAGCAGCCATACCCGGTCGGGCTATGGCTACACCTTC.

V and J are TRBV11-2 and TRBJ2-1; 11 bases match TRBD2. V lost 0 bases, J lost 3 bases, and 1 base stayed unmatched. The CDR3 runs to 16 residues. The germline CDR1 and CDR2 sequences are SGHAT and FQNNGV. The CDR3 sequence is CASSLEGTSGYNEQFF. For the CDR3, the DNA is TGTGCCAGCAGCTTAGAAGGGACTAGCGGCTACAATGAGCAGTTCTTC.